The T cell receptor (beta chain) under discussion was sequenced for a study of PD-L1 blockade in urothelial cancer. Study details: Researchers looked at the blood 3 weeks (second dose) and 6 weeks after treatment began.

Clones were sequenced by immunoSEQ multiplex PCR, and TCRdb holds only the in-frame ones, with some missing. The sample contains approximately 79,000 clones, less than 95% of which appear only once. Time point: peripheral blood 6 weeks after treatment start. The CDR3 is 11 residues long. With 5 bases removed from V and 5 bases from J, the gap between germline ends came to 6 bases. Germline assignment: CDR1 LNHDA and CDR2 SQIVND (reference sequence). V gene TRBV19 combines with J gene TRBJ1-2; D call uncertain. The TCR originated in a woman older than 75 with urothelial cancer. The material was PBMCs, obtained around atezolizumab (anti-PD-L1) treatment. CDR3 in amino acids: CASSPSYGYTF. CDR3 sequence (DNA): TGTGCCAGTAGTCCCTCTTATGGCTACACCTTC.